This passage covers 6 T cell receptor beta chains from one sample sequenced in a study of shared clonotypes between healthy human individuals. Profiling relied on immunoSEQ multiplex PCR, and the TCRdb table lists in-frame clones only, not all of them. The repertoire has 2 million to 2.5 million clones, about 90% of them found once; the top ten carry 0.37%. Sequencing used naive CD4+ T cells from PBMCs. Indicated subset: CD45RA+ positively selected. All receptors derive from a man aged 18 to 30 in good health. Some clones in this sample may be carry-over from other donors' samples.

The rearrangement uses TRBV6-5 and TRBJ1-2; 9 bases agree with TRBD1. Germline CDR1 reads MNHEY; CDR2 reads SVGAGI. The J segment lost 4 bases and the V segment lost 4 bases, leaving 10 bases of the junction unmatched. This CDR3 is 16 amino acids long. CDR3 nucleotide sequence: TGTGCCAGCAGTTGGGCGGGGACACAGGGGGCCTATGGCTACACCTTC. Its protein product is CASSWAGTQGAYGYTF.

The V call is TRBV28, the J call TRBJ1-2, with D unclear. Germline V gene sequence: CDR1 MDHEN, CDR2 SYDVKM. V lost 2 bases, J lost 0 bases, and 13 bases lay in between. CDR3 length equals 16 residues. The CDR3 sequence is CASSLEMRTSNYGYTF. For the CDR3, the DNA is TGTGCCAGCAGTTTAGAAATGAGGACCTCTAACTATGGCTACACCTTC.

This clone was seen more than once but under ten times. For the CDR3, the DNA is TGTGCCATCAGTGAGGGGTACGGGCCCCCCTATGGCTACACCTTC. Amino acid sequence: CAISEGYGPPYGYTF. V and J are TRBV10-3 and TRBJ1-2; D is uncertain. This CDR3 region has 15 residues. V was trimmed by 2 bases and J by 4 bases, leaving 14 bases between them. Germline V gene data show CDR1 as ENHRY and CDR2 as SYGVKD.

The gene calls are TRBV29-1 and TRBJ2-2; perhaps D is TRBD1 or TRBD2 (7 bases each). Germline V lookup: CDR1 SQVTM, CDR2 ANQGSEA. V was clipped by 7 bases and J by 3 bases, with 15 bases between them. CDR3 size: 14 residues. The CDR3 loop is CSAPRGGDTGELFF. The CDR3 DNA reads TGCAGCGCCCCCAGGGGGGGGGACACCGGGGAGCTGTTTTTT.

Notes on this clone: This sample includes further DNA sequences coding for the same CDR3. The J gene is TRBJ2-7, the V gene TRBV7-2; 7 bases line up with TRBD1. V lost 0 bases, J lost 4 bases, and 6 bases stayed unmatched. The germline V gene has CDR1 SGHTA and CDR2 FQGNSA. This CDR3 has 15 residues. DNA for the CDR3: TGTGCCAGCAGCTTAGCGGCCAGGGGGAATTACGAGCAGTACTTC. Translating it yields CASSLAARGNYEQYF.

The rearrangement links TRBV6-6 to TRBJ2-1; D may be TRBD2 (6 bases). Germline loops: CDR1 MNHNY, CDR2 SVGAGI (reference sequence). Between the trimmed V and J ends, which lost 5 bases and 2 bases, there was a span of 10 bases. The CDR3 contains 14 residues. Here the CDR3 reads CASSRRLAYNEQFF. The DNA of the CDR3 is TGTGCCAGCAGTCGCCGACTAGCCTACAATGAGCAGTTCTTC.